This T cell receptor beta chain was captured in a study of cytomegalovirus exposure and HLA in healthy donors. Study information: The use of the same platform for the approximately 110 validation repertoires and the roughly 700 first-cohort repertoires was reported by a later analysis.

This CDR3 has 11 residues. Germline V gene sequence: CDR1 GTSNPN, CDR2 SVGIG (reference sequence). The ends lost 5 bases at V and 5 bases at J; junction bases unmatched: 3. Comment on this clone: Other nucleotide sequences in the sample specify the same CDR3.

Sequenced by immunoSEQ multiplex PCR; TCRdb stores in-frame clones only, minus some. The sample has 110,000 or so clones; 85% to 90% are singletons. J is TRBJ2-7 and V is TRBV30, with TRBD1 matching over 7 bases. The sequenced material came from PBMCs. This clonotype was obtained from a woman younger than 45 in good health and CMV-seronegative. This chain's CDR3 is CAWRDRDEQYF. The CDR3 bases are TGTGCCTGGCGCGACAGGGACGAGCAGTACTTC. Based on the CDR3 plus reference TRBV30 and TRBJ2-7, the full variable domain is SQTIHQWPATLVQPVGSPLSLECTVEGTSNPNLYWYRQAAGRGLQLLFYSVGIGQISSEVPQNLSASRPQDRQFILSSKKLLLSDSGFYLCAWRDRDEQYFGPGTRLTVT.